These T cell receptor beta chains were read from a single sample in a study of follicular helper T cells after annual influenza vaccination. Profiled with immunoSEQ multiplex PCR; TCRdb holds only in-frame clones, not every one. This table holds more than 7,500 clones, 80% found once. The specimen comprised CXCR5+ CD38- circulating T follicular helper cells from blood, sampled on the day of influenza vaccination. These receptors were taken from an adult who received the influenza vaccine. Both conserved end residues are part of each CDR3. D genes are given only for firm matches. A row's size may be missing; if present it is once, few, many or a size class.

d_gene	v_gene	abundance	j_gene	CDR3aa	CDR3nt
-	TRBV5-1	-	TRBJ1-4	CASSLAGATNEKLFF	TGCGCCAGCAGCTTGGCCGGTGCAACTAATGAAAAACTGTTTTTT
TRBD1	TRBV7-8	-	TRBJ2-7	CASSSQGAGEQYF	TGTGCCAGCAGCTCTCAGGGGGCCGGCGAGCAGTACTTC
TRBD1	TRBV11-2	-	TRBJ1-3	CASSLGQGAGNTIYF	TGTGCCAGCAGCTTAGGACAGGGTGCCGGAAACACCATATATTTT
-	TRBV28	few	TRBJ1-5	CASSQGRQPQHF	TGTGCCAGCAGCCAAGGTCGCCAGCCCCAGCATTTT
TRBD1	TRBV11-2	few	TRBJ1-1	CASSWGQGNTEAFF	TGTGCCAGCAGCTGGGGACAGGGGAACACTGAAGCTTTCTTT
TRBD1	TRBV10-3	-	TRBJ2-3	CAIKVAGGSADTQYF	TGTGCCATCAAGGTAGCAGGGGGATCGGCAGATACGCAGTATTTT
-	TRBV7-9	-	TRBJ2-7	CASSLGGTAYREQYF	TGTGCCAGCAGCTTAGGCGGGACAGCGTACCGGGAGCAGTACTTC
TRBD1	TRBV5-1	-	TRBJ1-2	CASSASTGFGGYTF	TGCGCCAGCAGCGCTTCGACAGGGTTTGGTGGCTACACCTTC
TRBD1	TRBV10-3	-	TRBJ1-2	CAIKMTGGGGYTF	TGTGCCATCAAGATGACAGGGGGCGGTGGCTACACCTTC
-	TRBV5-1	-	TRBJ1-1	CASSPYQNTEAFF	TGCGCCAGCAGCCCATACCAGAACACTGAAGCTTTCTTT